These T cell receptor beta chains were read from a single sample in a study of blood T cell repertoires in COVID-19. The assay was immunoSEQ multiplex PCR, and TCRdb's table has in-frame clones only and misses some. The sample carries 150,000 or so clones, roughly 84% recorded once. Material for sequencing was peripheral blood. The receptors were gathered from a man in his late teens or twenties with active or convalescent COVID-19. CDR3s include the opening cysteine and the closing phenylalanine or tryptophan. Each record gives: clone size, D gene, V gene, J gene, CDR3 DNA, CDR3 protein. D genes are given only for firm matches. The size of a clone is reported for some rows only, either as once, few or many, or as a class for expanded clones.

clone size: -; D gene: -; V gene: TRBV28; J gene: TRBJ1-1; CDR3 DNA: TGTGCCAGCAGTACGGGAGGGGCCGTTCTAAACACTGAAGCTTTCTTT; CDR3 protein: CASSTGGAVLNTEAFF
clone size: -; D gene: -; V gene: TRBV5-5; J gene: TRBJ1-3; CDR3 DNA: TGTGCCAGCAGCTTGGTTTCGCAGGGAAGGTTTTCTACGAACACCATATATTTT; CDR3 protein: CASSLVSQGRFSTNTIYF
clone size: -; D gene: TRBD1; V gene: TRBV9; J gene: TRBJ2-3; CDR3 DNA: TGTGCCAGCAGCGAGAGAACAGGGGGCGGGGATACGCAGTATTTT; CDR3 protein: CASSERTGGGDTQYF
clone size: -; D gene: TRBD2; V gene: TRBV7-2; J gene: TRBJ2-1; CDR3 DNA: TGTGCCAGCAGCTTAGAAGCGGGAGTCTACAATGAGCAGTTCTTC; CDR3 protein: CASSLEAGVYNEQFF
clone size: -; D gene: -; V gene: TRBV10-3; J gene: TRBJ2-1; CDR3 DNA: TGTGCCATCGCCGGGGGAAACAATGAGCAGTTCTTC; CDR3 protein: CAIAGGNNEQFF
clone size: -; D gene: TRBD2; V gene: TRBV6-2/TRBV6-3; J gene: TRBJ2-3; CDR3 DNA: TGTGCCAGCAGTCGAGCGGGGGAGGGGTCAGATACGCAGTATTTT; CDR3 protein: CASSRAGEGSDTQYF
clone size: -; D gene: -; V gene: TRBV5-4; J gene: TRBJ2-2; CDR3 DNA: TGTGCCAGCAGCTTGGGCGGGGTGAACACCGGGGAGCTGTTTTTT; CDR3 protein: CASSLGGVNTGELFF
clone size: -; D gene: -; V gene: TRBV28; J gene: TRBJ1-3; CDR3 DNA: TGTGCCAGCTCGAGCGCCCGGGGGACCTCTGGAAACACCATATATTTT; CDR3 protein: CASSSARGTSGNTIYF
clone size: -; D gene: TRBD2; V gene: TRBV7-6; J gene: TRBJ2-2; CDR3 DNA: TGTGCCAGCAGACCGTTGCGGGAGGTGAACACCGGGGAGCTGTTTTTT; CDR3 protein: CASRPLREVNTGELFF
clone size: -; D gene: -; V gene: TRBV19; J gene: TRBJ1-2; CDR3 DNA: TGTGCCAGTAGTATAGAACAGGGCAACTATGGCTACACCTTC; CDR3 protein: CASSIEQGNYGYTF
clone size: few; D gene: -; V gene: TRBV27; J gene: TRBJ1-1; CDR3 DNA: TGTGCCAGCAGTTTCCGTGGCTGGGCCACTGAAGCTTTCTTT; CDR3 protein: CASSFRGWATEAFF
clone size: -; D gene: TRBD1; V gene: TRBV10-3; J gene: TRBJ2-7; CDR3 DNA: TGTGCCATCAGTGGAGGACAGGGGGCGTCCTCCTACGAGCAGTACTTC; CDR3 protein: CAISGGQGASSYEQYF
clone size: -; D gene: -; V gene: TRBV7-2; J gene: TRBJ1-5; CDR3 DNA: TGTGCCAGCAGCTTAGGAGCAGGGGACGGTCAGCCCCAGCATTTT; CDR3 protein: CASSLGAGDGQPQHF
clone size: few; D gene: TRBD2; V gene: TRBV4-3; J gene: TRBJ2-2; CDR3 DNA: TGCGCCAGCAGCCAAGATCGCCCCAACGGACTAGCGGAAAACACCGGGGAGCTGTTTTTT; CDR3 protein: CASSQDRPNGLAENTGELFF
clone size: -; D gene: -; V gene: TRBV6-2/TRBV6-3; J gene: TRBJ2-2; CDR3 DNA: TGTGCCAGCAGTTACAATCGCTTCAGCGGCGCGAACACCGGGGAGCTGTTTTTT; CDR3 protein: CASSYNRFSGANTGELFF
clone size: -; D gene: -; V gene: TRBV6-5; J gene: TRBJ2-3; CDR3 DNA: TGTGCCAGCAATTGGCAGGGGACAGATACGCAGTATTTT; CDR3 protein: CASNWQGTDTQYF
clone size: once; D gene: TRBD1; V gene: TRBV19; J gene: TRBJ1-4; CDR3 DNA: TGTGCCAGTAGTATAAATGACAGGGCGAATGAAAAACTGTTTTTT; CDR3 protein: CASSINDRANEKLFF
clone size: -; D gene: -; V gene: TRBV15; J gene: TRBJ2-7; CDR3 DNA: TGTGCCACCAGCAGAGCACCGGGAACCGCGGGACACGAGCAGTACTTC; CDR3 protein: CATSRAPGTAGHEQYF
clone size: -; D gene: -; V gene: TRBV6-5; J gene: TRBJ1-3; CDR3 DNA: TGTGCCAGCACCCGGGGGGGTTTTATAGGAAACACCATATATTTT; CDR3 protein: CASTRGGFIGNTIYF
clone size: -; D gene: TRBD2; V gene: TRBV9; J gene: TRBJ2-1; CDR3 DNA: TGTGCCAGCAGCGTAGTTGCTTCAGGCGGGAGAGACCACAATGAGCAGTTCTTC; CDR3 protein: CASSVVASGGRDHNEQFF
clone size: -; D gene: -; V gene: TRBV28; J gene: TRBJ2-7; CDR3 DNA: TGTGCCAGCCAGCCAAAGGGGCTAACCTACGAGCAGTACTTC; CDR3 protein: CASQPKGLTYEQYF
clone size: -; D gene: -; V gene: TRBV29-1; J gene: TRBJ2-6; CDR3 DNA: TGCAGCGTTGCCGGGTCTGGGGCCAACGTCCTGACTTTC; CDR3 protein: CSVAGSGANVLTF
clone size: -; D gene: TRBD2; V gene: TRBV5-4; J gene: TRBJ2-7; CDR3 DNA: TGTGCCAGCAGCCCCCGGACTAGCGGGGGCCCCTACGAGCAGTACTTC; CDR3 protein: CASSPRTSGGPYEQYF
clone size: -; D gene: -; V gene: TRBV25-1; J gene: TRBJ2-1; CDR3 DNA: TGTGCCAGCAGTGAATACCGCAATGAGCAGTTCTTC; CDR3 protein: CASSEYRNEQFF
clone size: -; D gene: -; V gene: TRBV18; J gene: TRBJ2-2; CDR3 DNA: TGTGCCAGCTCACCTAGACAGGATCTGAACACCGGGGAGCTGTTTTTT; CDR3 protein: CASSPRQDLNTGELFF
clone size: -; D gene: -; V gene: TRBV28; J gene: TRBJ1-5; CDR3 DNA: TGTGCCAGCAGTTTTGAAACTTATAGCAATCAGCCCCAGCATTTT; CDR3 protein: CASSFETYSNQPQHF
clone size: -; D gene: TRBD1; V gene: TRBV14; J gene: TRBJ1-4; CDR3 DNA: TGTGCCAGCAGCCAAACCCCCAGGGGGCGAAATGAAAAACTGTTTTTT; CDR3 protein: CASSQTPRGRNEKLFF
clone size: -; D gene: TRBD1; V gene: TRBV5-4; J gene: TRBJ2-7; CDR3 DNA: TGTGCCAGCAGCTTGGACAGGGGCCACGAGCAGTACTTC; CDR3 protein: CASSLDRGHEQYF
clone size: -; D gene: -; V gene: TRBV28; J gene: TRBJ1-4; CDR3 DNA: TGTGCCAGCAGCTCTATCGGGTACCGTAATGAAAAACTGTTTTTT; CDR3 protein: CASSSIGYRNEKLFF
clone size: few; D gene: TRBD2; V gene: TRBV18; J gene: TRBJ2-2; CDR3 DNA: TGTGCCAGCTCACCACCGTCTAGCGGGGCCTTGAACACCGGGGAGCTGTTTTTT; CDR3 protein: CASSPPSSGALNTGELFF
clone size: -; D gene: TRBD1; V gene: TRBV5-1; J gene: TRBJ2-7; CDR3 DNA: TGCGCCAGCAGCCTGGGAACCGGGACAGTCTCCTACGAGCAGTACTTC; CDR3 protein: CASSLGTGTVSYEQYF
clone size: -; D gene: -; V gene: TRBV7-8; J gene: TRBJ1-5; CDR3 DNA: TGTGCCAGCAGCTTAGGGCAAAATCAGCCCCAGCATTTT; CDR3 protein: CASSLGQNQPQHF
clone size: -; D gene: TRBD1; V gene: TRBV15; J gene: TRBJ1-5; CDR3 DNA: TGTGCCACCAGCAGTGCCTTCCGGGACAGGGTTGCGATTCAGCCCCAGCATTTT; CDR3 protein: CATSSAFRDRVAIQPQHF
clone size: once; D gene: -; V gene: TRBV11-2; J gene: TRBJ1-1; CDR3 DNA: TGTGCCAGCAGCCCGCGGACAGCAAAGAACACTGAAGCTTTCTTT; CDR3 protein: CASSPRTAKNTEAFF
clone size: -; D gene: TRBD1; V gene: TRBV27; J gene: TRBJ1-2; CDR3 DNA: TGTGCCAGCTACCGCCCCGGGACAGGCTATGGCTACACCTTC; CDR3 protein: CASYRPGTGYGYTF
clone size: -; D gene: -; V gene: TRBV28; J gene: TRBJ2-7; CDR3 DNA: TGTGCCAGCACCCTAGTCAACTCCTACGAGCAGTACTTC; CDR3 protein: CASTLVNSYEQYF
clone size: -; D gene: -; V gene: TRBV18; J gene: TRBJ1-2; CDR3 DNA: TGTGCCAGCTCAGCATCCAGAGAGGTTGTCTATGGCTACACCTTC; CDR3 protein: CASSASREVVYGYTF
clone size: few; D gene: -; V gene: TRBV28; J gene: TRBJ1-2; CDR3 DNA: TGTGGAACAGGGTTCCCCTGGAGGGGCTACACCTTC; CDR3 protein: CGTGFPWRGYTF
clone size: -; D gene: TRBD1; V gene: TRBV28; J gene: TRBJ2-2; CDR3 DNA: TGTGCCAGCGCCCCGACAGGGGGCGGTTATTACACCGGGGAGCTGTTTTTT; CDR3 protein: CASAPTGGGYYTGELFF
clone size: -; D gene: -; V gene: TRBV19; J gene: TRBJ1-3; CDR3 DNA: TGTGCCAGTAGCCGACTGTTCTCTGGAAACACCATATATTTT; CDR3 protein: CASSRLFSGNTIYF
clone size: once; D gene: -; V gene: TRBV12-3/TRBV12-4; J gene: TRBJ1-2; CDR3 DNA: TGTGCCAGCAGAGGGGATAACTATGGCTACACCTTC; CDR3 protein: CASRGDNYGYTF
clone size: -; D gene: TRBD2; V gene: TRBV4-2; J gene: TRBJ2-1; CDR3 DNA: TGTGCCAGCAGCCAAGAGGTCCCGGGACTAGCGGGAGACAATGAGCAGTTCTTC; CDR3 protein: CASSQEVPGLAGDNEQFF
clone size: -; D gene: TRBD2; V gene: TRBV5-1; J gene: TRBJ2-1; CDR3 DNA: TGCGCCAGCAGCTTGGCAGGGACTAGCGGGGGCCGCTCCTACAATGAGCAGTTCTTC; CDR3 protein: CASSLAGTSGGRSYNEQFF
clone size: -; D gene: -; V gene: TRBV6-5; J gene: TRBJ1-1; CDR3 DNA: TGTGCCAGCAGTCCCCGCAGGGGGAACACTGAAGCTTTCTTT; CDR3 protein: CASSPRRGNTEAFF
clone size: -; D gene: TRBD1; V gene: TRBV4-3; J gene: TRBJ1-4; CDR3 DNA: TGCGCCAGCAGCCAAGAAGGGGGCAGGGAAAAACTGTTTTTT; CDR3 protein: CASSQEGGREKLFF
clone size: -; D gene: TRBD2; V gene: TRBV28; J gene: TRBJ2-2; CDR3 DNA: TGTGCCAGCACCGCACTAGCGGCCACCGGGGAGCTGTTTTTT; CDR3 protein: CASTALAATGELFF
clone size: -; D gene: TRBD1; V gene: TRBV24-1; J gene: TRBJ2-1; CDR3 DNA: TGTGCCACCAGTGATTCGCAGGGGGCTTTGGGTTACAATGAGCAGTTCTTC; CDR3 protein: CATSDSQGALGYNEQFF
clone size: -; D gene: -; V gene: TRBV18; J gene: TRBJ1-3; CDR3 DNA: TGTGCCAGCTCACTTGGGACTACCCGCTCTGGAAACACCATATATTTT; CDR3 protein: CASSLGTTRSGNTIYF
clone size: -; D gene: TRBD1; V gene: TRBV11-2; J gene: TRBJ1-3; CDR3 DNA: TGTGCCAGCAGCTTATTAGTGACAGGGATTTTCTCTGGAAACACCATATATTTT; CDR3 protein: CASSLLVTGIFSGNTIYF
clone size: -; D gene: TRBD1; V gene: TRBV15; J gene: TRBJ2-3; CDR3 DNA: TGTGCCACCAGAGAGAGAGGGGGCATAGATACGCAGTATTTT; CDR3 protein: CATRERGGIDTQYF
clone size: -; D gene: -; V gene: TRBV7-6; J gene: TRBJ2-2; CDR3 DNA: TGTGCCAGCATCCCCCCGGAGGAGGCGAACACCGGGGAGCTGTTTTTT; CDR3 protein: CASIPPEEANTGELFF
clone size: -; D gene: -; V gene: TRBV6-5; J gene: TRBJ2-2; CDR3 DNA: TGTGCCAGCAGCCAGGGGTGGGGGCTCGGCGGGGAGCTGTTTTTT; CDR3 protein: CASSQGWGLGGELFF
clone size: -; D gene: TRBD2; V gene: TRBV19; J gene: TRBJ2-4; CDR3 DNA: TGTGCCAGTAGTATAAGACTAGCGCAACGACTAGCCAAAAACATTCAGTACTTC; CDR3 protein: CASSIRLAQRLAKNIQYF
clone size: -; D gene: TRBD1; V gene: TRBV29-1; J gene: TRBJ1-2; CDR3 DNA: TGCAGCGTTGAAGGGACAGGGGGGAGTGGCTACACCTTC; CDR3 protein: CSVEGTGGSGYTF
clone size: -; D gene: -; V gene: TRBV5-4; J gene: TRBJ1-1; CDR3 DNA: TGTGCCAGCAGCTCCTCGGGGAAAGCTTTCTTT; CDR3 protein: CASSSSGKAFF
clone size: -; D gene: -; V gene: TRBV12-3/TRBV12-4; J gene: TRBJ2-7; CDR3 DNA: TGTGCCAGCAGTCCCCCAGGGTTGCGCGAGCAGTACTTC; CDR3 protein: CASSPPGLREQYF
clone size: -; D gene: -; V gene: TRBV27; J gene: TRBJ2-1; CDR3 DNA: TGTGCCAGCAGCATACAGGGCTACAATGAGCAGTTCTTC; CDR3 protein: CASSIQGYNEQFF
clone size: -; D gene: TRBD1; V gene: TRBV10-3; J gene: TRBJ1-2; CDR3 DNA: TGTGCCATCAGGGGACAGGGGGGTGGCTACACCTTC; CDR3 protein: CAIRGQGGGYTF